This TCR beta chain is drawn from a study of T-cell reconstitution after alpha-beta-depleted transplantation in children. Notes on the study in general: Several hundred rapidly expanded clones from non-depleted graft cells reportedly supplied alpha-beta T cells about two months post-transplant. The authors attributed T-cell counts and diversity one year after transplant mostly to newly produced T cells.

Note on this clonotype: The target antigen is unknown.

Trimming shortened V by 1 base and J by 7 bases, and 22 bases separated the two germline ends. The length of the CDR3 is 16 residues. Germline V lookup: CDR1 DFQATT, CDR2 SNEGSKA (reference sequence). Construction of the TCRbeta library involved unique molecular identifiers. MiXCR, run by TCRdb on the PCR reads, gives a single entry per CDR3 protein. Among around 130,000 distinct CDR3 sequences listed, approximately 8.7% were seen once. The chain joins TRBV20-1 to TRBJ2-5, with D possibly matching TRBD2 (5 bases). This sequence was found in a girl in the first two years of life who had a stem cell transplant for combined immunodeficiency, so the T cells may come from the graft donor. The specimen was PBMCs, mostly from graft donor cells, collected 180 days after TCRalphabeta/CD19-depleted stem cell transplant. The CDR3, as DNA: TGCAGTGCTAGAGGAAAACTCTCCACCTCACGGGGGACCCAGTACTTC. Encoded protein: CSARGKLSTSRGTQYF.